These 15 T cell receptor beta chains were sequenced from one sample in a study of blood T cell repertoires in COVID-19. Profiling relied on immunoSEQ multiplex PCR, and the TCRdb table lists in-frame clones only, not all of them. The sample shows approximately 260,000 clones, 85% to 90% of them seen only once. The source material was peripheral blood. These receptors were obtained from a woman aged 60 to 75 with COVID-19, enrolled during active disease.

This clone was seen once. The gene calls are TRBV19 and TRBJ1-2; D is perhaps TRBD1 (5 bases). The germline CDR1 and CDR2 sequences are LNHDA and SQIVND (reference sequence). The CDR3 loop spans 15 amino acids. Trimming cost V 3 bases and J 2 bases, with 13 bases left between them. In DNA form, the CDR3 reads TGTGCCAGTAGTATCCAATTTCAGGGAAACTATGGCTACACCTTC. As protein: CASSIQFQGNYGYTF.

This clone was observed once. V is TRBV2 and J is TRBJ1-5; D remains ambiguous. The germline gives CDR1 SNHLY, CDR2 FYNNEI. The CDR3 contains 11 residues. V shed 4 bases and J shed 6 bases, with 4 bases lying between them. The CDR3 loop is CASSAGQPQHF. The CDR3 nucleotides are TGTGCCAGCAGTGCAGGTCAGCCCCAGCATTTT.

The chain is built from TRBV11-2 and TRBJ2-1; 8 bases fit TRBD2. CDR1 is SGHAT, CDR2 FQNNGV, per germline. The CDR3 runs 15 residues. V lost 6 bases and J lost 5; bases outside the gene matches: 9. The CDR3 region has the DNA TGTGCCAGCAGTATAAGTCGGGGGGGCCACAATGAGCAGTTCTTC. It encodes CASSISRGGHNEQFF. The full variable domain, its missing parts supplied by reference TRBV11-2 and TRBJ2-1, is EAGVAQSPRYKIIEKRQSVAFWCNPISGHATLYWYQQILGQGPKLLIQFQNNGVVDDSQLPKDRFSAERLKGVDSTLKIQPAKLEDSAVYLCASSISRGGHNEQFFGPGTRLTVL.

This clone occurred once. The chain combines TRBV11-2 with TRBJ1-4, with TRBD1 identical over 8 bases. Germline V lookup: CDR1 SGHAT, CDR2 FQNNGV. The CDR3 sequence is 14 residues long. V was pared by 5 bases and J by 4 bases, with 3 bases of the junction left unmatched. The CDR3, as DNA: TGTGCCAGCAGCCGGGACAGGCTTAATGAAAAACTGTTTTTT. It encodes CASSRDRLNEKLFF.

V and J are TRBV6-2 or TRBV6-3 and TRBJ1-4; D call uncertain. CDR3 length equals 16 residues. From germline, CDR1 is MNHEY and CDR2 SVGEGT. V dropped 4 bases and J dropped 8 bases, with 20 bases sitting between them. The DNA for the CDR3 is TGTGCCAGCAGTTTCTCCCCCGGCCGAGGAAAAGAAAAACTGTTTTTT. As protein: CASSFSPGRGKEKLFF.

This rearrangement joins TRBV7-9 to TRBJ2-3; a weak D match, TRBD2 (5 bases). In germline, CDR1 is SEHNR, CDR2 FQNEAQ (reference sequence). Trimming pared 4 bases from V and 2 bases from J, leaving 13 bases between. The CDR3 has 15 residues. For the CDR3, the DNA is TGTGCCAGCAGCTCCAGGACTGGATACACAGATACGCAGTATTTT. Protein sequence: CASSSRTGYTDTQYF.

This clone turned up a few times. V usage is TRBV5-4 and J usage is TRBJ1-1, with TRBD1 identical over 7 bases. The CDR3 length is 15 residues. Looked up from germline, CDR1 is SGHNT and CDR2 is YYREEE (reference sequence). The V gene end was trimmed by 4 bases and the J gene end by 4 bases; junction bases not matched to a gene: 10. The CDR3 reads CASSPRQGKSTEAFF. The CDR3 nucleotides read TGTGCCAGCAGCCCCCGACAGGGCAAGAGCACTGAAGCTTTCTTT.

As DNA, the CDR3 is TGTGCCAGCAGTCCAGGGGGACACTATGGCTACACCTTC. This sequence encodes CASSPGGHYGYTF. The chain employs TRBV7-2 and TRBJ1-2; 7 bases are a match to TRBD1. This CDR3 comprises 13 residues. Losses at the gene ends were 6 bases for V and 3 bases for J; bases not matched to a gene: 4. From germline, CDR1 is SGHTA and CDR2 FQGNSA.

In its sample, this clone was seen once. This sequence joins TRBV2 and TRBJ2-2; 8 nucleotides agree with TRBD1. Germline V gene lookup returns CDR1 SNHLY and CDR2 FYNNEI. The CDR3 has 14 amino acids. V dropped 8 bases and J dropped 4; count of bases not matched to a gene: 6. In DNA form, the CDR3 reads TGTGCCAGCCTCGGACAGGGATCCACCGGGGAGCTGTTTTTT. Protein: CASLGQGSTGELFF. Variable domain in full (rest from reference TRBV2 and TRBJ2-2): EPEVTQTPSHQVTQMGQEVILRCVPISNHLYFYWYRQILGQKVEFLVSFYNNEISEKSEIFDDQFSVERPDGSNFTLKIRSTKLEDSAMYFCASLGQGSTGELFFGEGSRLTVL.

V is TRBV7-2 and J is TRBJ1-1; 9 bases match TRBD1. Germline V lookup: CDR1 SGHTA, CDR2 FQGNSA. This CDR3 comprises 14 residues. V was pared by 5 bases and J by 7 bases, with 8 bases of the junction left unmatched. CDR3 amino acids: CASSVSGTGSEAFF. In DNA form, the CDR3 reads TGTGCCAGCAGCGTTTCCGGGACAGGGAGTGAAGCTTTCTTT.

This sequence joins TRBV7-9 and TRBJ1-4; TRBD1 agrees at 7 bases. The J segment lost 11 bases and the V segment lost 4 bases, leaving 22 bases of the junction unmatched. Germline-derived CDR1 and CDR2 are SEHNR and FQNEAQ (reference sequence). The CDR3 length is 18 residues. The CDR3 is CASSWNRGTAGGVEKLFF. CDR3 nucleotide sequence: TGTGCCAGCAGCTGGAACCGGGGGACAGCCGGCGGAGTGGAGAAACTGTTTTTT.

The chain links TRBV30 to TRBJ1-5, with 8 bases identical to TRBD1. V shed 3 bases, J shed 5 bases, and the junction held 12 bases outside the gene matches. Germline loops: CDR1 GTSNPN, CDR2 SVGIG (reference sequence). The CDR3 runs 16 residues. CDR3 sequence: CAWRSPDRGVHQPQHF. CDR3 nucleotides: TGTGCCTGGAGAAGCCCCGACAGGGGAGTACATCAGCCCCAGCATTTT. Looking up the rest from reference TRBV30 and TRBJ1-5 gives the full variable domain: SQTIHQWPATLVQPVGSPLSLECTVEGTSNPNLYWYRQAAGRGLQLLFYSVGIGQISSEVPQNLSASRPQDRQFILSSKKLLLSDSGFYLCAWRSPDRGVHQPQHFGDGTRLSIL.

V usage is TRBV3-1 (or the pseudogene TRBV3-2) and J usage is TRBJ1-5; 8 nucleotides match TRBD1. This CDR3 is 16 amino acids long. V dropped 3 bases and J dropped 9; count of bases not matched to a gene: 13. The V gene's germline CDR1 is LGHDT and CDR2 YNNKEL (reference sequence). CDR3 in amino acids: CASSQDQTGAGGPQHF. CDR3 sequence (DNA): TGTGCCAGCAGCCAGGATCAGACAGGGGCCGGGGGGCCCCAGCATTTT.

The chain links TRBV4-2 to TRBJ2-1; tentatively, D is TRBD2 (6 bases). CDR3 length: 13 residues. Germline V gives CDR1 LGHNA, CDR2 YNFKEQ. V lost 10 bases, J lost 9 bases, and 19 bases lay in between. The chain's CDR3 is CATSVERVAEQFF. The CDR3 bases are TGTGCCACTTCGGTGGAGCGGGTGGCTGAGCAGTTCTTC.

The chain combines TRBV10-3 with TRBJ2-2, with 10 bases identical to TRBD2. The V gene's germline CDR1 is ENHRY and CDR2 SYGVKD. The CDR3 runs to 17 residues. V lost 3 bases to trimming and J lost 0 bases; unmatched junction nucleotides: 4. The CDR3 coding sequence is TGTGCCATCAGTGATTCTAGCGGGGGAGCGAACACCGGGGAGCTGTTTTTT. Translation gives CAISDSSGGANTGELFF.